The clone carrying this T cell receptor beta chain has more than one count but fewer than ten. The source of the sample is a study of blood T cell repertoires in COVID-19. Study summary: T cells, B-cell-depleted T cells, or PBMCs supplied cDNA or gDNA.

CDR3 size: 14 residues. CDR1 and CDR2 from the germline V gene are WSHSY and SAAADI. V was trimmed by 8 bases and J by 9 bases, leaving 23 bases between them. As handled by the study authors: By means of reference gene primer amplification, nucleated cell counts were estimated. Clones were read by immunoSEQ multiplex PCR, and TCRdb kept only the in-frame ones, dropping some. The V and J calls and the clone size are those of that table, but D and trimming were determined from the DNA. The sample lists 40,000 to 60,000 clones, 65% to 85% occurring once. The V call is TRBV10-2, the J call TRBJ2-7, with D possibly being TRBD1 (6 bases). Input material: peripheral blood. The receptor was isolated from a man aged 45 to 65 with active COVID-19. Here the CDR3 DNA reads TGCGCCAGCGGCGACCCGGGACACACATCCTTGCAGTACTTC. Protein product: CASGDPGHTSLQYF.